These T cell receptor beta chains were read from a single sample in a study of T cells in Graves' hyperthyroidism and ophthalmopathy. Using its own MiXCR run on the multiplex PCR reads, TCRdb lists one record per CDR3 protein. This repertoire shows a few hundred thousand distinct CDR3 sequences, just under 25% found once; its top ten account for roughly 80%. Sequencing was carried out using blood. The origin of the receptors is a man aged 50-60 years with Graves' hyperthyroidism. Both conserved end residues are part of each CDR3. The D gene is left open where the match is weak. Not every row has a clone size; where given, it reads once, few, many or a size class.

TRBD2 | few | TRBJ2-7 | 15 | TRBV20-1 | CSATSLRAGVYEQYF | TGCAGTGCCACTTCGTTGCGGGCGGGAGTGTACGAGCAGTACTTC
NA | NA | TRBJ1-4 | 15 | TRBV24-1 | CATSDSGDFNEKLFF | TGTGCCACCAGTGATTCTGGGGACTTCAATGAAAAACTGTTTTTT
NA | few | TRBJ2-2 | 15 | TRBV5-5 | CASSLEGANTGELFF | TGTGCCAGCAGCTTGGAGGGTGCCAACACCGGGGAGCTGTTTTTT
TRBD1 | many | TRBJ2-5 | 16 | TRBV12-3/TRBV12-4 | CASSLRTGSLQETQYF | TGTGCCAGCAGTCTAAGGACAGGGAGCCTACAAGAGACCCAGTACTTC
TRBD1 | many | TRBJ1-2 | 15 | TRBV28 | CASSFPGQGAYGYTF | TGTGCCAGCAGTTTCCCGGGACAGGGAGCCTATGGCTACACCTTC
TRBD1 | NA | TRBJ2-7 | 15 | TRBV6-1 | CASRRDRDPSYEQYF | TGTGCCAGCAGGAGGGACAGGGACCCATCCTACGAGCAGTACTTC
NA | NA | TRBJ2-5 | 16 | TRBV6-1 | CASSRTSGANGETQYF | TGTGCCAGCAGTCGGACCTCAGGGGCGAACGGGGAGACCCAGTACTTC
TRBD2 | NA | TRBJ2-5 | 13 | TRBV2 | CASSVSGFETQYF | TGTGCCAGCAGTGTTAGCGGGTTCGAGACCCAGTACTTC
NA | NA | TRBJ2-1 | 12 | TRBV19 | CASNQRPGEQFF | TGTGCCAGTAACCAGCGACCGGGAGAGCAGTTCTTC
NA | many | TRBJ2-5 | 13 | TRBV7-3 | CASSLTQEGTQYF | TGTGCCAGCAGCTTGACTCAGGAGGGGACCCAGTACTTC
NA | few | TRBJ2-7 | 16 | TRBV12-5 | CASGNIGTPGRREQYF | TGTGCTAGTGGCAACATCGGGACACCGGGTAGGAGAGAGCAGTACTTC
NA | NA | TRBJ1-2 | 13 | TRBV6-1 | CASSRGDLVGYTF | TGTGCCAGCAGTAGGGGTGACTTGGTCGGCTACACCTTC
NA | many | TRBJ2-1 | 12 | TRBV20-1 | CSARDALNEQFF | TGCAGTGCTAGAGATGCCTTAAATGAGCAGTTCTTC
NA | few | TRBJ1-2 | 13 | TRBV12-3/TRBV12-4 | CASSFIRGGGYTF | TGTGCCAGCAGTTTCATCCGGGGCGGCGGCTACACCTTC
NA | many | TRBJ2-1 | 14 | TRBV7-9 | CASSLAVGENEQFF | TGTGCCAGCAGCTTAGCGGTAGGGGAGAATGAGCAGTTCTTC
NA | once | TRBJ2-2 | 16 | TRBV24-1 | CATSDWGNANTGGLFF | TGTGCCACCAGTGATTGGGGAAACGCGAACACCGGGGGGCTGTTTTTT
TRBD2 | few | TRBJ2-5 | 15 | TRBV13 | CASSLSAGGRETQYF | TGTGCCAGCAGCTTATCGGCGGGAGGTCGGGAGACCCAGTACTTC
TRBD2 | few | TRBJ2-1 | 15 | TRBV29-1 | CSVNGLASTYNEQFF | TGCAGCGTTAATGGACTAGCGTCGACCTACAATGAGCAGTTCTTC
TRBD2 | NA | TRBJ2-7 | 16 | TRBV6-2/TRBV6-3 | CASSYGGLAQGIEQYF | TGTGCCAGCAGTTACGGGGGACTAGCTCAAGGCATCGAGCAGTACTTC
NA | few | TRBJ2-7 | 14 | TRBV20-1 | CSASGGASSYEQYF | TGCAGTGCTAGTGGCGGGGCTAGCTCCTACGAGCAGTACTTC
NA | few | TRBJ2-5 | 14 | TRBV3-1 | CASSPPSAQETQYF | TGTGCCAGCAGCCCCCCTAGCGCCCAAGAGACCCAGTACTTC
NA | NA | TRBJ1-6 | 13 | TRBV6-1 | CASKAGVSSPLHF | TGTGCCAGCAAAGCCGGCGTGAGTTCACCCCTCCACTTT
NA | NA | TRBJ1-6 | 15 | TRBV9 | CASSSNWQGNSPLHF | TGTGCCAGCAGCTCAAACTGGCAGGGGAATTCACCCCTCCACTTT
NA | few | TRBJ2-3 | 15 | TRBV10-2 | CASSEVGVGTDTQYF | TGCGCCAGCAGTGAAGTGGGAGTCGGCACAGATACGCAGTATTTT
TRBD2 | NA | TRBJ2-1 | 15 | TRBV10-1 | CASSKSGRPNNEQFF | TGCGCCAGCAGTAAAAGCGGGAGGCCTAACAATGAGCAGTTCTTC
TRBD1 | NA | TRBJ1-1 | 16 | TRBV2 | CASPRDRGRRNTEAFF | TGTGCCAGCCCCCGGGACAGGGGGCGACGGAACACTGAAGCTTTCTTT
NA | NA | TRBJ2-6 | 18 | TRBV6-1 | CASSEPPSTHSGANVLTF | TGTGCCAGCAGTGAACCTCCTTCGACCCACTCTGGGGCCAACGTCCTGACTTTC
TRBD2 | many | TRBJ2-3 | 19 | TRBV6-1 | CASSPRTSGRAISRDTQYF | TGTGCCAGCAGTCCTAGAACTAGCGGGAGGGCCATCTCGAGGGATACGCAGTATTTT
NA | NA | TRBJ2-3 | 14 | TRBV6-1 | CASRQGGRNTAQYF | TGTGCCAGCAGACAAGGGGGGCGGAATACCGCGCAGTATTTT
NA | once | TRBJ2-3 | 15 | TRBV6-1 | CASNAGTLGRDTQYF | TGTGCCAGCAATGCCGGGACCCTGGGAAGAGATACGCAGTATTTT
NA | NA | TRBJ2-7 | 12 | TRBV12-3/TRBV12-4 | CASSASGGEQYF | TGTGCCAGCAGTGCCTCTGGGGGGGAGCAGTACTTC
TRBD1 | few | TRBJ2-1 | 14 | TRBV12-5 | CASGRDSIYNEQFF | TGTGCTAGTGGTAGGGACAGCATCTACAATGAGCAGTTCTTC
TRBD1 | NA | TRBJ2-2 | 14 | TRBV30 | CAWSRTGATGELFF | TGTGCCTGGAGTCGGACAGGGGCCACCGGGGAGCTGTTTTTT
NA | NA | TRBJ1-1 | 14 | TRBV11-2 | CASSIALLNTEAFF | TGTGCCAGCAGCATCGCGCTACTGAACACTGAAGCTTTCTTT
NA | NA | TRBJ2-7 | 12 | TRBV30 | CAWNPSLGEQYF | TGTGCCTGGAACCCCAGCTTGGGCGAGCAGTACTTC
TRBD2 | few | TRBJ2-3 | 14 | TRBV6-2/TRBV6-3 | CASSRWTSGDTQYF | TGTGCCAGCAGCCGTTGGACTAGCGGAGATACGCAGTATTTT
NA | NA | TRBJ2-5 | 12 | TRBV29-1 | CSVVFQRETQYF | TGCAGCGTTGTCTTCCAGAGAGAGACCCAGTACTTC
NA | few | TRBJ2-2 | 15 | TRBV12-3/TRBV12-4 | CASSFYRPYTGELFF | TGTGCCAGCAGTTTCTACAGGCCTTACACCGGGGAGCTGTTTTTT
TRBD2 | many | TRBJ2-3 | 15 | TRBV6-1 | CASSVLSGSTDTQYF | TGTGCCAGCAGTGTTCTTAGCGGGAGCACAGATACGCAGTATTTT
NA | many | TRBJ2-1 | 14 | TRBV12-3/TRBV12-4 | CASTAGTLNNEQFF | TGTGCCAGCACCGCCGGGACCTTAAACAATGAGCAGTTCTTC
TRBD2 | NA | TRBJ2-7 | 18 | TRBV6-1 | CASIAAIAGVRRDYGQYF | TGTGCCAGCATTGCGGCGATAGCGGGAGTCAGGAGGGACTACGGGCAGTACTTC
NA | NA | TRBJ2-7 | 14 | TRBV5-1 | CASSWRNRFYEQYF | TGCGCCAGCAGCTGGAGAAACCGATTCTACGAGCAGTACTTC
TRBD2 | few | TRBJ2-1 | 15 | TRBV27 | CASSPGLAGAHEQFF | TGTGCCAGCAGCCCGGGACTAGCGGGAGCGCATGAGCAGTTCTTC
NA | many | TRBJ2-5 | 13 | TRBV20-1 | CSARGESLETQYF | TGCAGTGCTAGAGGAGAAAGTCTGGAGACCCAGTACTTC
TRBD2 | once | TRBJ2-1 | 14 | TRBV20-1 | CSASTSGRRNEQFF | TGCAGTGCTTCCACTAGCGGGAGACGAAATGAGCAGTTCTTC
NA | many | TRBJ1-1 | 13 | TRBV3-1 | CASRKAANTEAFF | TGTGCCAGCAGAAAAGCAGCGAACACTGAAGCTTTCTTT
TRBD1 | NA | TRBJ2-1 | 15 | TRBV11-2 | CASSPQGASYNEQFF | TGTGCCAGCAGCCCACAGGGGGCATCCTACAATGAGCAGTTCTTC
NA | NA | TRBJ1-2 | 13 | TRBV9 | CASSVGSDYGYTF | TGTGCCAGCAGCGTAGGCAGCGACTATGGCTACACCTTC
NA | few | TRBJ2-3 | 13 | TRBV7-9 | CASQWGSTDTQYF | TGTGCCAGCCAGTGGGGGAGCACAGATACGCAGTATTTT
NA | few | TRBJ2-5 | 15 | TRBV7-9 | CASSPVLPEQETQYF | TGTGCCAGCAGCCCGGTCTTGCCGGAACAAGAGACCCAGTACTTC
NA | few | TRBJ2-7 | 14 | TRBV15 | CATSRDRDANEQYF | TGTGCCACCAGCAGAGACAGGGATGCCAACGAGCAGTACTTC